The source of this T cell receptor beta chain is a study of T cells in Graves' hyperthyroidism and ophthalmopathy (dated by TCRdb to the late 2010s). With respect to the entire study: Peripheral blood was collected at initial diagnosis, before any treatment. The paper reports TCR Vbeta CDR3 sequencing of approximately 140 peripheral blood samples: around 45 ophthalmopathy, fewer than 85 hyperthyroidism and around 17 progressor patients. Whether ophthalmopathy could be predicted prospectively was tested in an independent validation cohort made up of approximately 19 hyperthyroidism patients plus 17 patients who later progressed to ophthalmopathy. After sampling, hyperthyroidism patients received methimazole starting at 30 mg daily, and ophthalmopathy patients received high-dose intravenous methylprednisolone. The study also compared thyroid tissue and blood T-cell repertoires from more than 5 Graves' hyperthyroidism patients. The 100 discovery patients were randomly divided into training and test sets at a 7:3 ratio. TCR V-J signatures able to tell the groups apart were searched for in a discovery cohort of 90 to 100 patients, of whom around 43 had Graves' ophthalmopathy and roughly 58 had stable Graves' hyperthyroidism. Results the study describes overall, beyond this receptor: Ophthalmopathy was separated from stable hyperthyroidism by a 13 V-J signature model, with approximately 90% sensitivity and approximately 81% specificity obtained in cross-validation and 80%/75% obtained in testing. Most expanded thyroid clonotypes (frequency above 0.001) were also detected in blood, a finding suggesting that blood repertoires may reflect thyroid immune responses. In validation, the model predicted progression to ophthalmopathy with just under 71% sensitivity and 72% to 85% specificity, a median of about 6.7 months before onset. No statistical method was used to set the sample size in advance, and investigators knew the group allocation.

This clonotype was counted many times. What this receptor recognizes is not known. No much larger clone is present one base from it, and per-base qualities are unavailable. Moderately to severely active disease, a Clinical Activity Score of at least 3, a NOSPECS grade of at least 4, and a duration under 3 months were present in ophthalmopathy patients. Patients with uncontrolled infections, other autoimmune diseases, pregnancy or lactation were excluded. Clinical symptoms, serum thyroxine and TRAb, thyroid ultrasound, and orbital computed tomography formed the basis for the diagnoses. PBMCs were isolated from more than 9 ml of fresh peripheral blood by Ficoll-Paque density gradient centrifugation. Trizol reagent was used to extract total RNA, and RNA quality was then checked on an Agilent 2100 Bioanalyzer. Amplification of TCR beta CDR3 regions was carried out from RNA transcripts. For the first round of RT-PCR on the TCR CDR3, the HTBI primer set was used together with the Qiagen OneStep RT-PCR kit. Libraries were constructed in a second round of multiplex PCR, after which size selection and purification were carried out. Libraries were sequenced paired-end with 100 bp reads on an Illumina HiSeq2000. From the authors' description of their analysis: Raw data were processed with SOAPnuke, discarding reads with adapters, uncalled bases, mean Phred below 15, or no exact constant-primer or identifier match. High-quality paired reads were merged with COPE v1.2.5, and unique nucleotide sequences were defined as clonotypes. Clonotypes were aligned to IMGT TRBV, TRBD and TRBJ reference segments using MiTCR v1.1. Only V-J combinations with frequency above 0.0001, covering about 99% of repertoires, were analysed. A TCS score was defined as the ratio of F50 (clonal expansion) to E x V (chaos), with BLOSUM62-based TCRdist applied between CDR3 peptides within each V-J. Welch's t-statistics and random forest reduced approximately 520 V-J features to 10 to 15, which were used in a naive Bayes classifier (R e1071). The similarity between thyroid and blood repertoires was quantified using the Morisita-Horn index. TCRdb reanalyzed the raw reads on its own, using fastp at Q25 for trimming and MiXCR for clone calling, and kept in-frame beta chains. A single entry per CDR3 protein holds the most common genes and DNA from its merged rows. TCRdb assigned the V and J calls; the authors' analysis was not used. The sample contains about 610,000 distinct CDR3 sequences, roughly 14% of them found a single time. 3.5% to 4.5% of the sample is in the top ten clones.

CDR1 MNHEY and CDR2 SVGAGI are derived from the germline V gene. Including the terminal cysteine and phenylalanine, the CDR3 comprises 14 residues. Only the CDR3 portion is preserved as DNA: 42 bases, with reading frame beginning at the first base. V sheds 2 bases and J sheds 1 base, leaving 8 bases between their ends. The chain was built from TRBV6-5 and TRBJ1-1; no D gene is confidently identified. The sequenced sample consisted of blood. The sequence came from a woman between 35 and 50 years old with Graves' ophthalmopathy. The nucleotide sequence is TGTGCCAGCAGTTACCAGGTTCGGAACACTGAAGCTTTCTTT. The translation is CASSYQVRNTEAFF.